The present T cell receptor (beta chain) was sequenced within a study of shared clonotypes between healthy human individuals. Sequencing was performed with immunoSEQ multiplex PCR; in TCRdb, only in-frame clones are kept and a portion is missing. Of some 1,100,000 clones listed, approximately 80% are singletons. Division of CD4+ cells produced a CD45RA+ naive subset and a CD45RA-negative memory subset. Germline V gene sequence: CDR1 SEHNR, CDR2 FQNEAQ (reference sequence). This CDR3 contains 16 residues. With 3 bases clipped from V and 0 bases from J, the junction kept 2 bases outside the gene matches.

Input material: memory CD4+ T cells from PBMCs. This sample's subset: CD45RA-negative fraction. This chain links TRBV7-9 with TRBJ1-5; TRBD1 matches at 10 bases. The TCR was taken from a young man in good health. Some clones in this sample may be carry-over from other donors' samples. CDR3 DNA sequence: TGTGCCAGCAGCTTCGGGACAGGGGATAGCAATCAGCCCCAGCATTTT. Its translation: CASSFGTGDSNQPQHF. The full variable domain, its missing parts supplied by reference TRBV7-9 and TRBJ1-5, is DTGVSQNPRHKITKRGQNVTFRCDPISEHNRLYWYRQTLGQGPEFLTYFQNEAQLEKSRLLSDRFSAERPKGSFSTLEIQRTEQGDSAMYLCASSFGTGDSNQPQHFGDGTRLSIL.